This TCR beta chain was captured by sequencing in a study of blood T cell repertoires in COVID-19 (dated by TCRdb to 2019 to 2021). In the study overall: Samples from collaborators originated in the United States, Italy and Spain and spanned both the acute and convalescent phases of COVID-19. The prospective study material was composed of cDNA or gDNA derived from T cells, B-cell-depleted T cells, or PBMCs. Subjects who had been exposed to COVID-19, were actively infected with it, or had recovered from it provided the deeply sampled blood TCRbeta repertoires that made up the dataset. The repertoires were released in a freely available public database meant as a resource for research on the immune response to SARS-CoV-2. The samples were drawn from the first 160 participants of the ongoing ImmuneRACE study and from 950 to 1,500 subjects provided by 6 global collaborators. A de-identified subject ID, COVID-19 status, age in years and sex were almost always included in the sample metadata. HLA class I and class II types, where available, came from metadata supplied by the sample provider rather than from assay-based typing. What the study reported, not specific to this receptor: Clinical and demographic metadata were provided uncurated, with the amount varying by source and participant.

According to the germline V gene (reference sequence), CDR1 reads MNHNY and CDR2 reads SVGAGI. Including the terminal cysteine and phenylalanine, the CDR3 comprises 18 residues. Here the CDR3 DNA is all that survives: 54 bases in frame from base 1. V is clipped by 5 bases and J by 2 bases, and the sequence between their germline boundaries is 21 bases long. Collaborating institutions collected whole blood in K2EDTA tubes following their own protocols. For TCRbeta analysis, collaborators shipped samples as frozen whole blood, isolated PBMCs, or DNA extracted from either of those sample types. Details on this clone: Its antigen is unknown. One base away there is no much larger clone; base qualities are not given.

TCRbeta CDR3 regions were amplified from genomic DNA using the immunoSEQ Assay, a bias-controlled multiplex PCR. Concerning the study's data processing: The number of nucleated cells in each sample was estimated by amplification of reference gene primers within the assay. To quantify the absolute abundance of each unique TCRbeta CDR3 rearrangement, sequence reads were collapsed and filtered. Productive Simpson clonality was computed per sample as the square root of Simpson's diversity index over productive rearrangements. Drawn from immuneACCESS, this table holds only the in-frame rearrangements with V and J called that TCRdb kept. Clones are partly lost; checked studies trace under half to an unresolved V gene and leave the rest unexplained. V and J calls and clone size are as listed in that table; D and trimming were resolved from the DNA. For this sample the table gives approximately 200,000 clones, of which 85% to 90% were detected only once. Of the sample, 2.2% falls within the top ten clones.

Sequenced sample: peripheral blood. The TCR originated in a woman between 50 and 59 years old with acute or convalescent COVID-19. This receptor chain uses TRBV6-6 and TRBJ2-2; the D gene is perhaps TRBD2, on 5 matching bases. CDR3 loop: CASSLRDGNGFNTGELFF. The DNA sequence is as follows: TGTGCCAGCAGTCTCCGCGACGGGAATGGTTTTAACACCGGGGAGCTGTTTTTT.